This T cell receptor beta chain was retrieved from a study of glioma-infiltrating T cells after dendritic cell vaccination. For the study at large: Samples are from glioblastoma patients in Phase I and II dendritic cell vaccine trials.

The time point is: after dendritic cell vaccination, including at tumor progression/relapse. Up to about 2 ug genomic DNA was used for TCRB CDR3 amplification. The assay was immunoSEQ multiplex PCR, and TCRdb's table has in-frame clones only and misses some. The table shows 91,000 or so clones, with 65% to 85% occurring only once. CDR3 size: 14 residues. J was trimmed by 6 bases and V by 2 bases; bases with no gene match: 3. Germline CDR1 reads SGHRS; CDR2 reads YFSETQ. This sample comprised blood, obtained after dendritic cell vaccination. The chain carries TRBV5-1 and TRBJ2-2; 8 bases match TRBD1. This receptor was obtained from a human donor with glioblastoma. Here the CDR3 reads CASSLEQGAGELFF. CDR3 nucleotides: TGCGCCAGCAGCTTAGAACAGGGGGCCGGGGAGCTGTTTTTT. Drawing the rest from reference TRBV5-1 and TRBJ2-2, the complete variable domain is KAGVTQTPRYLIKTRGQQVTLSCSPISGHRSVSWYQQTPGQGLQFLFEYFSETQRNKGNFPGRFSGRQFSNSRSEMNVSTLELGDSALYLCASSLEQGAGELFFGEGSRLTVL.